This T cell receptor (beta chain) was sequenced during a study of cytomegalovirus exposure and HLA in healthy donors. The wider study: Approximately 77 million unique TCRs from HLA-typed donors were held in an early release of data.

This CDR3 region has 14 residues. Trimming at V came to 3 bases and at J to 4 bases, leaving 5 bases not matched to a gene. Germline V gene sequence: CDR1 MDHEN, CDR2 SYDVKM. The PCR employed 60 Vbeta primers together with 13 Jbeta primers. TCRdb's copy holds only in-frame clones and misses some; the assay was immunoSEQ multiplex PCR. The sample has around 150,000 clones; about 82% are singletons. This clone was counted between two and nine times. The material sequenced was PBMCs. The rearrangement uses TRBV28 and TRBJ1-1, with TRBD1 matching 7 bases. The source of this sequence is a male donor in good health and CMV-seronegative. CDR3 in DNA: TGTGCCAGCAGTTTGAGGGGGCGATCCACTGAAGCTTTCTTT. As protein: CASSLRGRSTEAFF.